This is a list of T cell receptor beta chains from one sample in a study of T cells of healthy individuals. TCRdb itself ran the 5' RACE reads through MiXCR, one entry per CDR3 protein. The table has 40,000 to 60,000 distinct CDR3 sequences, over 12% seen once. Receptors originate from a human donor in good health. Both conserved end residues are part of each CDR3. A D gene is named only where the DNA matches it firmly. Clone size is stated in some rows and not others, as once, few, many or a class when expanded.

j_gene: TRBJ1-6
v_gene: TRBV5-6
d_gene: .
abundance: many
CDR3nt: TGTGCCAGCAGCTATAGGGGCGCTTTAAGCTCCTATAATTCACCCCTCCACTTT
CDR3aa: CASSYRGALSSYNSPLHF

j_gene: TRBJ2-1
v_gene: TRBV11-2
d_gene: TRBD1
abundance: many
CDR3nt: TGTGCCAGCAGCTCAAAGGGGGCATCAACATACAATGAGCAGTTCTTC
CDR3aa: CASSSKGASTYNEQFF

j_gene: TRBJ2-1
v_gene: TRBV19
d_gene: .
abundance: .
CDR3nt: TGTGCCAGTACAAAGTCAACAGATGGTGAGCAGTTCTTC
CDR3aa: CASTKSTDGEQFF

j_gene: TRBJ2-5
v_gene: TRBV20-1
d_gene: TRBD2
abundance: many
CDR3nt: TGCAGTGCTAGGGCGGGAGGAAGAGGTATCCAAGAGACCCAGTACTTC
CDR3aa: CSARAGGRGIQETQYF

j_gene: TRBJ1-1
v_gene: TRBV5-6
d_gene: TRBD1
abundance: .
CDR3nt: TGTGCCAGCAGCCAGGGACAGACACGATCGAACACTGAAGCTTTCTTT
CDR3aa: CASSQGQTRSNTEAFF

j_gene: TRBJ2-2
v_gene: TRBV5-6
d_gene: TRBD2
abundance: many
CDR3nt: TGTGCCAGCAGCTTGGGACTAGCGGGGTCGGCGAACACCGGGGAGCTGTTTTTT
CDR3aa: CASSLGLAGSANTGELFF

j_gene: TRBJ2-5
v_gene: TRBV5-1
d_gene: .
abundance: few
CDR3nt: TGCGCCAGCAGCTTGGCGGGCGCGAACCAAGAGACCCAGTACTTC
CDR3aa: CASSLAGANQETQYF

j_gene: TRBJ1-5
v_gene: TRBV6-2/TRBV6-3
d_gene: .
abundance: .
CDR3nt: TGTGCCAGCAGTTATGTTGCGGGGTATCAGCCCCAGCATTTT
CDR3aa: CASSYVAGYQPQHF

j_gene: TRBJ2-3
v_gene: TRBV7-2
d_gene: TRBD2
abundance: .
CDR3nt: TGTGCCAGCAGCCCGACGGCGGGGGGGGGCACAGATACGCAGTATTTT
CDR3aa: CASSPTAGGGTDTQYF

j_gene: TRBJ2-2
v_gene: TRBV7-2
d_gene: .
abundance: .
CDR3nt: TGTGCCAGCAGCTCTTTTCGGTACACCGGGGAGCTGTTTTTT
CDR3aa: CASSSFRYTGELFF

j_gene: TRBJ2-1
v_gene: TRBV10-3
d_gene: TRBD2
abundance: .
CDR3nt: TGTGCCAGCCACTTGGGCGGGAGAGACAATGAGCAGTTCTTC
CDR3aa: CASHLGGRDNEQFF

j_gene: TRBJ2-7
v_gene: TRBV9
d_gene: .
abundance: .
CDR3nt: TGTGCCAGCAGCGTAGGATCGAGGGAGCGTGAGCAGTACTTC
CDR3aa: CASSVGSREREQYF

j_gene: TRBJ2-3
v_gene: TRBV7-9
d_gene: .
abundance: many
CDR3nt: TGTGCCAGCAGCCCCCGGCGGTCTAGCCGGGGGCCAGATACGCAGTATTTT
CDR3aa: CASSPRRSSRGPDTQYF

j_gene: TRBJ2-1
v_gene: TRBV20-1
d_gene: .
abundance: many
CDR3nt: TGCAGTGCCCAGCAGGGGTACAATGAGCAGTTCTTC
CDR3aa: CSAQQGYNEQFF

j_gene: TRBJ2-3
v_gene: TRBV7-3
d_gene: .
abundance: few
CDR3nt: TGTGCCAGCAGCTTAAGCAGGGACGATACGCAGTATTTT
CDR3aa: CASSLSRDDTQYF

j_gene: TRBJ2-5
v_gene: TRBV4-1
d_gene: .
abundance: .
CDR3nt: TGCGCCAGCTTTGATTTTCTATCCGAGACCCAGTACTTC
CDR3aa: CASFDFLSETQYF

j_gene: TRBJ2-1
v_gene: TRBV25-1
d_gene: .
abundance: .
CDR3nt: TGTGCCAGCAGGACAGACTACAATGAGCAGTTCTTC
CDR3aa: CASRTDYNEQFF

j_gene: TRBJ1-2
v_gene: TRBV2
d_gene: .
abundance: .
CDR3nt: TGTGCCAGCAGTCCCGGGGGGGGGTACTATGGCTACACCTTC
CDR3aa: CASSPGGGYYGYTF

j_gene: TRBJ2-1
v_gene: TRBV5-1
d_gene: TRBD2
abundance: .
CDR3nt: TGCGCCAGCAGCCCTCTTAGCGGGGGGTACAATGAGCAGTTCTTC
CDR3aa: CASSPLSGGYNEQFF

j_gene: TRBJ2-3
v_gene: TRBV28
d_gene: TRBD1
abundance: .
CDR3nt: TGTGCCAGCAGCGATCCATCAGGGGGCGCGGGCACAGATACGCAGTATTTT
CDR3aa: CASSDPSGGAGTDTQYF

j_gene: TRBJ1-6
v_gene: TRBV6-6
d_gene: .
abundance: few
CDR3nt: TGTGCCAGCATGGGGAGCTCCTATAATTCACCCCTCCACTTT
CDR3aa: CASMGSSYNSPLHF

j_gene: TRBJ2-7
v_gene: TRBV5-1
d_gene: TRBD1
abundance: .
CDR3nt: TGCGCCAGCAGCCCGGCAGGGGGTTACGAGCAGTACTTC
CDR3aa: CASSPAGGYEQYF

j_gene: TRBJ1-3
v_gene: TRBV10-3
d_gene: .
abundance: many
CDR3nt: TGTGCCATCAGTGTGGAGGGACACGGAAACACCATATATTTT
CDR3aa: CAISVEGHGNTIYF

j_gene: TRBJ1-5
v_gene: TRBV12-3/TRBV12-4
d_gene: TRBD1
abundance: few
CDR3nt: TGTGCCAGCAGTCACCTGACAGGGGATAATCAGCCCCAGCATTTT
CDR3aa: CASSHLTGDNQPQHF

j_gene: TRBJ2-6
v_gene: TRBV23-1
d_gene: TRBD1
abundance: .
CDR3nt: TGCGCCAGCAGTCAATCGGGGACAGGGGAAGGCCCTGGGGCCAACGTCCTGACTTTC
CDR3aa: CASSQSGTGEGPGANVLTF

j_gene: TRBJ2-7
v_gene: TRBV28
d_gene: TRBD2
abundance: .
CDR3nt: TGTGCCAGCGGGGGGGGAAAGTGGGAGCAGTACTTC
CDR3aa: CASGGGKWEQYF

j_gene: TRBJ2-1
v_gene: TRBV6-1
d_gene: TRBD2
abundance: many
CDR3nt: TGTGCCAGCAGACTAGCGGGGGCAAATGAGCAGTTCTTC
CDR3aa: CASRLAGANEQFF

j_gene: TRBJ2-5
v_gene: TRBV14
d_gene: TRBD2
abundance: .
CDR3nt: TGTGCCAGCAGCCTTTTCGGGACTAGCGGGAGTCAAGAGACCCAGTACTTC
CDR3aa: CASSLFGTSGSQETQYF

j_gene: TRBJ2-1
v_gene: TRBV2
d_gene: .
abundance: many
CDR3nt: TGTGCCAGCAGTGGGACAGCCTACAATGAGCAGTTCTTC
CDR3aa: CASSGTAYNEQFF

j_gene: TRBJ2-5
v_gene: TRBV7-3
d_gene: TRBD1
abundance: .
CDR3nt: TGTGCCAGCAGCTCACAGGGGCCCGACCAAGAGACCCAGTACTTC
CDR3aa: CASSSQGPDQETQYF

j_gene: TRBJ1-2
v_gene: TRBV4-2
d_gene: .
abundance: few
CDR3nt: TGTGCCAGCAGCCACCCCGTGCGTCAGAATCTGGACTATGGCTACACCTTC
CDR3aa: CASSHPVRQNLDYGYTF

j_gene: TRBJ2-1
v_gene: TRBV29-1
d_gene: .
abundance: many
CDR3nt: TGCAGCGTTGAAGTGACAGGCCCCAATGAGCAGTTCTTC
CDR3aa: CSVEVTGPNEQFF

j_gene: TRBJ2-2
v_gene: TRBV5-6
d_gene: TRBD2
abundance: .
CDR3nt: TGTGCCAGCAGCAGGCCCCCGGGACTAGCGGGGACCGGGGAGCTGTTTTTT
CDR3aa: CASSRPPGLAGTGELFF

j_gene: TRBJ2-2
v_gene: TRBV7-9
d_gene: TRBD1
abundance: few
CDR3nt: TGTGCCAGCAGCTTAGTCCCGGACAGGGACACCGGGGAGCTGTTTTTT
CDR3aa: CASSLVPDRDTGELFF

j_gene: TRBJ2-5
v_gene: TRBV11-2
d_gene: TRBD1
abundance: many
CDR3nt: TGTGCCAGCAGCTTAAGAGGGGGCCAGCCCCAGTACTTC
CDR3aa: CASSLRGGQPQYF

j_gene: TRBJ1-1
v_gene: TRBV7-2
d_gene: .
abundance: many
CDR3nt: TGTGCCAGCAGCTTCTCCTCGGGGAAGAACACTGAAGCTTTCTTT
CDR3aa: CASSFSSGKNTEAFF

j_gene: TRBJ2-7
v_gene: TRBV5-8
d_gene: .
abundance: many
CDR3nt: TGTGCCAGCAGCTGGGGGGGCGGGAGCAGGCACGAGCAGTACTTC
CDR3aa: CASSWGGGSRHEQYF

j_gene: TRBJ2-7
v_gene: TRBV23-1
d_gene: .
abundance: many
CDR3nt: TGCGCCAGCAGTCCACGGTATGGGATGCAGTACTTC
CDR3aa: CASSPRYGMQYF

j_gene: TRBJ1-2
v_gene: TRBV20-1
d_gene: TRBD1
abundance: many
CDR3nt: TGCAGTGCGACACGGACAGGATATGGCTACACCTTC
CDR3aa: CSATRTGYGYTF

j_gene: TRBJ1-1
v_gene: TRBV2
d_gene: .
abundance: many
CDR3nt: TGTGCCAGCAGTGAACATCCCCCTGAAGCTTTCTTT
CDR3aa: CASSEHPPEAFF

j_gene: TRBJ2-3
v_gene: TRBV7-2
d_gene: .
abundance: many
CDR3nt: TGTGCCAGCAGCTTTTCCGAGGGAGATACGCAGTATTTT
CDR3aa: CASSFSEGDTQYF

j_gene: TRBJ1-1
v_gene: TRBV28
d_gene: .
abundance: few
CDR3nt: TGTGCCAGCAGTTTGTTGGCACAGGGAACGGCTTTCTTT
CDR3aa: CASSLLAQGTAFF

j_gene: TRBJ2-3
v_gene: TRBV18
d_gene: .
abundance: .
CDR3nt: TGTGCCAGCCTACTCGGTATCACAGATACGCAGTATTTT
CDR3aa: CASLLGITDTQYF

j_gene: TRBJ2-3
v_gene: TRBV12-3/TRBV12-4
d_gene: TRBD2
abundance: .
CDR3nt: TGTGCCAGCAGTCAAGCGGGAGGGCCCTCGAGAACGCAGTATTTT
CDR3aa: CASSQAGGPSRTQYF

j_gene: TRBJ2-5
v_gene: TRBV11-2
d_gene: .
abundance: .
CDR3nt: TGTGTCAGCAGCCGGGAACGGGAGACCCAGTACTTC
CDR3aa: CVSSRERETQYF

j_gene: TRBJ2-1
v_gene: TRBV24-1
d_gene: .
abundance: many
CDR3nt: TGTGCCACCAGCCGGGCCCAGGGGTCGGATGAGCAGTTCTTC
CDR3aa: CATSRAQGSDEQFF

j_gene: TRBJ2-5
v_gene: TRBV7-3
d_gene: .
abundance: .
CDR3nt: TGTGCCAGCAGCTTAAGTCGGTTTGGGGGGCGATGGGAGACCCAGTACTTC
CDR3aa: CASSLSRFGGRWETQYF

j_gene: TRBJ1-1
v_gene: TRBV5-5
d_gene: .
abundance: .
CDR3nt: TGTGCCAGCAGCTTTGCGGGACGGACGAACACTGAAGCTTTCTTT
CDR3aa: CASSFAGRTNTEAFF

j_gene: TRBJ2-1
v_gene: TRBV3-1
d_gene: TRBD1
abundance: .
CDR3nt: TGTGCCAGCAGCCAGGGGACAGGGCCTCACAATGAGCAGTTCTTC
CDR3aa: CASSQGTGPHNEQFF

j_gene: TRBJ1-6
v_gene: TRBV7-3
d_gene: .
abundance: .
CDR3nt: TGTGTCAGCAGCTTAATCCGCGGCTCACCCCTCCACTTT
CDR3aa: CVSSLIRGSPLHF

j_gene: TRBJ2-7
v_gene: TRBV5-1
d_gene: .
abundance: many
CDR3nt: TGCGCCAGCAGCTTGGACAGGGTGGTAGACGAGCAGTACTTC
CDR3aa: CASSLDRVVDEQYF

j_gene: TRBJ1-5
v_gene: TRBV6-5
d_gene: .
abundance: many
CDR3nt: TGTGCCAGCAGTCTCTATGGGGGCAATCAGCCCCAGCATTTT
CDR3aa: CASSLYGGNQPQHF

j_gene: TRBJ2-5
v_gene: TRBV6-6
d_gene: TRBD1
abundance: .
CDR3nt: TGTGCCAGCAGCCCACAGGGGGCGGGGGAGACCCAGTACTTC
CDR3aa: CASSPQGAGETQYF